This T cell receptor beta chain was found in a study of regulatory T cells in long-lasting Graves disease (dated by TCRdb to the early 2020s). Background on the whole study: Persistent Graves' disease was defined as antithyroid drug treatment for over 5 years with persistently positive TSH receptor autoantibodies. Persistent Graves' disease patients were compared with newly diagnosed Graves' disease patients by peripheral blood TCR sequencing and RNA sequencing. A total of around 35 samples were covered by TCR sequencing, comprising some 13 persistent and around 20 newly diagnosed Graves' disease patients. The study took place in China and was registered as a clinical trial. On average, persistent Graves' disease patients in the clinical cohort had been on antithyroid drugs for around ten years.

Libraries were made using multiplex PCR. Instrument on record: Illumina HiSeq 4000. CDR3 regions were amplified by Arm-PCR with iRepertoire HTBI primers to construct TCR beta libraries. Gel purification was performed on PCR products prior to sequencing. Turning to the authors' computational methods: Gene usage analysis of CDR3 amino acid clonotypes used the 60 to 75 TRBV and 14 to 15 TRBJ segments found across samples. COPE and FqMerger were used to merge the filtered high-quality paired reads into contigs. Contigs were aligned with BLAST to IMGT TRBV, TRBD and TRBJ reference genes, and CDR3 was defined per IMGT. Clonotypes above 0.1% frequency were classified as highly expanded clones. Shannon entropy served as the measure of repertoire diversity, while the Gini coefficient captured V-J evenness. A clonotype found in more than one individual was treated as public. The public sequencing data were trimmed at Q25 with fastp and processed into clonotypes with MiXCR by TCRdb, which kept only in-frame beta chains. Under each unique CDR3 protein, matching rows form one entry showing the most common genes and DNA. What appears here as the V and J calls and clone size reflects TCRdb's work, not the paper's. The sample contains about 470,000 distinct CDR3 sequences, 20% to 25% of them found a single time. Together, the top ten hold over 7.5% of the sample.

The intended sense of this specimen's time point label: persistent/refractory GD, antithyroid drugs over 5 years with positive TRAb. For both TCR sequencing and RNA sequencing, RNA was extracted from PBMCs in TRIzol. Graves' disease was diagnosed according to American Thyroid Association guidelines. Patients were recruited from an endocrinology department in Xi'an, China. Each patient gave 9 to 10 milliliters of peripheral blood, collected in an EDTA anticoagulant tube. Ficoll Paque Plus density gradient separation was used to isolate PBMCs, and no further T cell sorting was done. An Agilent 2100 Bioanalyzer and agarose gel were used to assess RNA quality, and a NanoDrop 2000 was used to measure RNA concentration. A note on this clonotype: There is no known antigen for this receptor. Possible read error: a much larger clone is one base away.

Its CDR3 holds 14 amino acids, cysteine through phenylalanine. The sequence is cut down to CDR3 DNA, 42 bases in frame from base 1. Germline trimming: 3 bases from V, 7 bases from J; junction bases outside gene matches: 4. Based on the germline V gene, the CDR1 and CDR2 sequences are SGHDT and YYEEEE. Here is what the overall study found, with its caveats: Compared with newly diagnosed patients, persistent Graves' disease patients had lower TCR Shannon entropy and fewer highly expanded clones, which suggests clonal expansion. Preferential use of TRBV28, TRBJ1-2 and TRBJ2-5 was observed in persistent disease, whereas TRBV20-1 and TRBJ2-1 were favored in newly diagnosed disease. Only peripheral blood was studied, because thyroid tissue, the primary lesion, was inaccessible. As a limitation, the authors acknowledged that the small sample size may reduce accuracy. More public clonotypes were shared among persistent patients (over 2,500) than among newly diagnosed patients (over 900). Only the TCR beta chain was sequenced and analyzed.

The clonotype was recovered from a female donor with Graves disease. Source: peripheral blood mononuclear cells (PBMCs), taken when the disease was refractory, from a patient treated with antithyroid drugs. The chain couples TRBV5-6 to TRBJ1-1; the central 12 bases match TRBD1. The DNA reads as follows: TGTGCCAGCAGCTGGGGGACAGGGGGCAGTGAAGCTTTCTTT. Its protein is CASSWGTGGSEAFF.